This T cell receptor beta chain emerged from a study of blood T cell repertoires in COVID-19. Study context: The United States, Italy and Spain provided the acute and convalescent COVID-19 samples. PBMCs, B-cell-depleted T cells, or T cells provided the cDNA or gDNA that made up the material.

The ends were cut back, 1 base at V and 4 bases at J, with 13 bases in the middle. From germline, CDR1 is SGHVS and CDR2 FNYEAQ. This CDR3 has 15 residues. This clone has just a few counts. In the original analysis: Reference gene primer amplification yielded estimated nucleated cell counts. Some clones are missing from TCRdb's copy, which holds only in-frame ones; the method was immunoSEQ multiplex PCR. V and J calls plus clone size are reproduced from that table; the DNA served to infer D and trimming. The sample has some 87,000 clones; around 82% are singletons. This clonotype was sampled from a man at least 80 years old with active or convalescent COVID-19. The chain has TRBV7-6 and TRBJ1-1; D call uncertain. The sample taken for sequencing was peripheral blood. The CDR3 nucleotides read TGTGCCAGCAGCTTAGAACCCCCGGGAGGCACTGAAGCTTTCTTT. Translated: CASSLEPPGGTEAFF.